This T cell receptor (beta chain) was captured in a study of T cells in Graves' hyperthyroidism and ophthalmopathy. The CDR3 has 16 amino acids. CDR1 is MNHNS, CDR2 SASEGT, per germline. Between the trimmed V and J ends, which lost 5 bases and 1 base, there was a span of 18 bases. The study, taken as a whole, reports: Blood also contained most expanded thyroid clonotypes above 0.001.

Clinical symptoms, serum thyroxine and TRAb, thyroid ultrasound and orbital computed tomography were used for the diagnoses. Amplification of TCR beta CDR3 regions used RNA as the template. The HTBI primer set was used in a first-round RT-PCR of the TCR CDR3. Each CDR3 protein is one row after TCRdb ran MiXCR on the multiplex PCR reads. Here the sample spans roughly 700,000 distinct CDR3 sequences, roughly 17% being singletons. Points on this clonotype: Its specificity is not known.

Input material: blood. This TCR derives from a man aged 50-60 years with Graves' hyperthyroidism. The chain has TRBV6-1 and TRBJ2-7; a possible D gene is TRBD2 (6 bases). CDR3 region: CASSFPPWRDSYEQYF. DNA of the CDR3: TGTGCCAGCAGTTTCCCTCCGTGGCGGGATTCCTACGAGCAGTACTTC.